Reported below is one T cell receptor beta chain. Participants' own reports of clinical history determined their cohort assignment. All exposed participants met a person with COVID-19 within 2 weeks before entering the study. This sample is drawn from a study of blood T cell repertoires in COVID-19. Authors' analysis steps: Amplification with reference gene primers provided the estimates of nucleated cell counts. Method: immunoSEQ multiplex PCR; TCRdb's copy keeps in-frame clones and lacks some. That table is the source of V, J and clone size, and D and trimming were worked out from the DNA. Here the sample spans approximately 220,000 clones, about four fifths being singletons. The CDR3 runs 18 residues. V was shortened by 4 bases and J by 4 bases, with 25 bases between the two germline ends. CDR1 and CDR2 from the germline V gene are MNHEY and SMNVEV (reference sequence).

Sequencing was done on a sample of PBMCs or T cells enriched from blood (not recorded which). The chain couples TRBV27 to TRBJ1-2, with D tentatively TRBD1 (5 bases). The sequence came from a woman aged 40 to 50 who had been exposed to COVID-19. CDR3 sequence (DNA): TGTGCCAGCAGTTCTCTCCTCCCCCGGGACGGGGGTCGCTATGGCTACACCTTC. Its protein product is CASSSLLPRDGGRYGYTF.